These 26 T cell receptor beta chains were sequenced from one sample in a study of tumor and adjacent non-tumor tissue in lung cancer. The library came from three nested PCR rounds adapted from ARM-PCR protocols. TCRdb analysed the multiplex PCR reads with MiXCR anew, one entry per CDR3 protein. This sample has roughly 48,000 distinct CDR3 sequences, with about two thirds found just once. No cell sorting was done before RNA was extracted from the tissue. Distant lung tissue was collected more than 3 cm away from the tumor edge. Sequences were obtained from distant non-tumor lung tissue. Every receptor here comes from a woman aged 70-85 years with non-small cell lung cancer.

Of note for this clonotype: The final CDR3 position lacks the conserved phenylalanine or tryptophan, pointing to a likely read error. This chain connects TRBV10-3 to TRBJ2-7; TRBD2 matches at 11 bases. From germline, CDR1 is ENHRY and CDR2 SYGVKD. The CDR3 covers 15 residues. This CDR3 reads CAISEGTSGSYEQYI. The DNA for the CDR3 is TGTGCTATCAGTGAGGGGACTAGCGGTTCCTATGAGCAGTACATC.

This clonotype came up many times. This rearrangement joins TRBV7-8 to TRBJ2-7, with TRBD2 matching over 7 bases. V shed 3 bases and J 7 bases; nucleotides not matched to a gene: 12. CDR1 SGHVS and CDR2 FQNEAQ come from the germline V gene. The CDR3 covers 15 residues. This chain's CDR3 is CASSFLAAEAGEQYF. The CDR3 DNA reads as TGTGCCAGCAGCTTCCTAGCGGCAGAGGCTGGGGAGCAGTACTTC.

This clonotype was recorded at least ten times. The V gene is TRBV5-1, the J gene TRBJ2-7, with TRBD2 identical over 7 bases. The CDR3 extends over 15 amino acids. CDR1 is SGHRS and CDR2 is YFSETQ in the germline V gene. The J segment lost 3 bases and the V segment lost 0 bases, leaving 6 bases of the junction unmatched. The CDR3 region is CASSLEGGSNYEQYF. The CDR3 DNA follows: TGCGCCAGCAGCTTGGAGGGCGGGAGCAACTACGAGCAGTACTTC.

A word on this clonotype: The limits of the CDR3 on the DNA are not certain, so only TCRdb's listed CDR3 is given. The chain has TRBV11-1 and TRBJ1-2; TRBD1 was called by the table and not checked on the DNA. Both ends counted, the CDR3 spans 14 residues. Germline V gene lookup returns CDR1 SGHAT and CDR2 FQDESV (reference sequence). The CDR3 loop is CDSSYPGVGYGCTF.

On this clonotype itself: A read error may be the cause here, since a much bigger clone is one base away. The chain couples TRBV30 to TRBJ1-1, with TRBD1 matching 9 bases. Germline CDR1 and CDR2: GTSNPN and SVGIG (reference sequence). Unmatched junction bases numbered 12, after V lost 7 bases and J lost 6 bases. CDR3 length: 14 amino acids. The CDR3: CAFPRDREAAEAFF. The CDR3 DNA sequence: TGTGCCTTCCCTAGGGACAGGGAGGCCGCTGAAGCTTTCTTT.

Comments on this clonotype: The junction departs from the called germline gene at one end, perhaps through a read error. The V and J genes are TRBV12-3 or TRBV12-4 and TRBJ2-7, with a tentative D call TRBD2 (6 bases). CDR3 size: 14 residues. Here the CDR3 reads CASIFRRDLYEQYF. In DNA, the CDR3 is TGTGCAAGCATTTTCAGGCGGGACCTCTACGAGCAGTACTTC.

A remark on this clonotype: Mismatch with germline at one junction end may stem from a read error. The chain carries TRBV10-3 and TRBJ2-5; TRBD2 is a possible D gene (5 bases). The CDR3 is 15 residues long. Germline V lookup: CDR1 ENHRY, CDR2 SYGVKD. CDR3 protein: CAISAEGLEVETQHF. The DNA for the CDR3 is TGTGCCATCAGTGCCGAGGGCCTGGAGGTGGAGACCCAGCACTTC.

This clonotype has only a few counts. V gene TRBV20-1 combines with J gene TRBJ2-1, with a weak D call TRBD2 (6 bases). This CDR3 has 14 residues. CDR1 is DFQATT, CDR2 SNEGSKA, per germline (reference sequence). Trimming stripped 7 bases from V and 7 bases from J, with 20 bases between. CDR3 loop: CSVSWGEEWNEQFF. The CDR3 region has the DNA TGCAGTGTTAGCTGGGGGGAGGAGTGGAATGAGCAGTTCTTC.

This clonotype was counted many times. The chain links TRBV6-5 to TRBJ1-1, with no clear D. The CDR3 length is 13 residues. Trimming took 0 bases from V and 6 from J, leaving 8 bases between them. Germline V gene data show CDR1 as MNHEY and CDR2 as SVGAGI. CDR3 protein: CASSYSNLAEAFF. In nucleotides, the CDR3 is TGTGCCAGCAGTTACTCGAACTTGGCTGAAGCTTTCTTT.

Comments on this clonotype: Lacking the conserved final phenylalanine or tryptophan, this CDR3 likely reflects a read error. V usage is TRBV6-1 and J usage is TRBJ2-1; TRBD2 matches 12 bases. Germline CDR1 MNHNS, CDR2 SASEGT. The CDR3 is 15 amino acids. The V and J ends lost 6 bases and 10 bases, in that order; junction bases with no gene match: 10. DNA of the CDR3: TGTGCCAGCAGACGATCGACTAGCGGGAGAAAAGAGCAGTTCTTA. This encodes CASRRSTSGRKEQFL.

At least ten counts were recorded for this clonotype. CDR3 residues: CASSLAGSADTQYF. CDR3 sequence (DNA): TGTGCCAGCAGTTTAGCGGGATCCGCAGATACGCAGTATTTT. The chain couples TRBV6-2 or TRBV6-3 to TRBJ2-3; 8 nucleotides align to TRBD2. After removal of 4 bases from V and 4 bases from J, the junction contained 4 bases not matched to a gene. CDR3 size: 14 residues. The germline gives CDR1 MNHEY, CDR2 SVGEGT.

With regard to this clonotype: One end of the junction fails to match germline, which may point to a read error. The CDR3 loop reads CASSQVFIRLLAGLPSSYKQYF. CDR3 DNA: TGTGCTAGCAGCCAAGTTTTCATCAGATTATTAGCGGGATTACCGAGCTCCTACAAGCAGTACTTC. V gene TRBV4-2 combines with J gene TRBJ2-7; 8 bases are shared with TRBD2. CDR3 length equals 22 residues. Germline CDR1 LGHNA, CDR2 YNFKEQ.

Details on this clonotype: The CDR3 end shows no conserved phenylalanine or tryptophan, and so a read error is likely. V and J are TRBV7-8 and TRBJ2-5; TRBD1 or TRBD2 may be the D gene (6 bases each). The CDR3 has 16 residues. In germline, CDR1 is SGHVS, CDR2 FQNEAQ. CDR3 in amino acids: CASSLGRGLREESQYY. For the CDR3, the DNA is TGTGCCAGCAGCTTAGGTCGGGGGCTGCGGGAAGAGAGCCAGTACTAC.

The V call is TRBV2, the J call TRBJ1-1, with D possibly matching TRBD1 (6 bases). The CDR3 length is 14 residues. Germline CDR1 and CDR2: SNHLY and FYNNEI. Trimming cost V 7 bases and J 6 bases, with 18 bases left between them. CDR3 DNA: TGTGCCAGCACTGTTGCAGGGGAGCGGGCTGAAGCTTTCTTT. Protein sequence: CASTVAGERAEAFF.

The rearrangement uses TRBV6-1 and TRBJ2-7; D is possibly TRBD2 (5 bases). V dropped 5 bases and J dropped 3 bases, with 20 bases sitting between them. From germline, CDR1 is MNHNS and CDR2 SASEGT. The CDR3 is made up of 16 amino acids. The CDR3 spells CASSYTSGSSFYEQYF. The CDR3 bases are TGTGCCAGCAGTTATACTAGTGGGAGTTCGTTCTACGAGCAGTACTTC.

This clonotype was seen more than once but under ten times. V and J are TRBV11-2 and TRBJ1-2, with D perhaps matching TRBD1 (5 bases). V was pared by 5 bases and J by 2 bases, with 9 bases between. This CDR3 contains 13 residues. Per germline, CDR1 SGHAT and CDR2 FQNNGV. The CDR3 sequence: CASSPGVNYGYTF. As DNA, the CDR3 is TGTGCCAGCAGCCCGGGGGTGAACTATGGCTACACCTTC.

Comments on this clonotype: The junction departs from germline at one end; a sequencing error may be responsible. V usage is TRBV5-4 and J usage is TRBJ1-2, with D maybe TRBD1 (6 bases). CDR1 and CDR2 from the germline V gene are SGHNT and YYREEE (reference sequence). The CDR3 is 15 amino acids. The CDR3 DNA reads TGTGCCAGCTGCTTGGGGGAACCAGGGGTGGCTGGCTACACCTTC. Its translation is CASCLGEPGVAGYTF.

This clonotype appeared a few times. DNA for the CDR3: TGTGCCAGCAGTTTCCAACAGGGGGGGGCCTACAATGAGCAGTTCTTC. Translating it yields CASSFQQGGAYNEQFF. The V and J genes are TRBV28 and TRBJ2-1, with a tentative D call TRBD1 (8 bases). This CDR3 region has 16 residues. Looked up from germline, CDR1 is MDHEN and CDR2 is SYDVKM. The V end lost 3 bases, the J end lost 2 bases, and 14 bases lay between the germline ends.

This chain links TRBV6-2 or TRBV6-3 with TRBJ2-1, with D perhaps TRBD2 (6 bases). CDR3 size: 16 residues. Germline values: CDR1 MNHEY, CDR2 SVGEGT. Trimming pared 5 bases from V and 3 bases from J, leaving 17 bases between. The CDR3 coding sequence is TGTGCCAGCAGTCCATGGATGGGTAGCGGCTACAATGAGCAGTTCTTC. Protein sequence: CASSPWMGSGYNEQFF.

This clonotype was detected ten times or more. The rearrangement joins TRBV6-6 to TRBJ1-4, with D possibly TRBD1 on 5 matching bases. V lost 6 bases and J 16 bases, leaving 24 bases between the germline ends. This CDR3 comprises 14 residues. The germline V gene encodes CDR1 MNHNY and CDR2 SVGAGI (reference sequence). CDR3 coding DNA: TGTGCCAGCAGGTCAGGGTATTTCGCCCCCCTGCAGTTTTTT. Translated: CASRSGYFAPLQFF.

The chain couples TRBV5-1 to TRBJ2-7; TRBD2 might be the D (6 bases). Germline V gives CDR1 SGHRS, CDR2 YFSETQ. V lost 0 bases and J lost 3, with 10 bases in between. The length of the CDR3 is 14 residues. CDR3 loop: CASSLEEGFYEQYF. In DNA, the CDR3 is TGCGCCAGCAGCTTGGAGGAGGGTTTCTACGAGCAGTACTTC.

This clonotype occurred once. V usage is TRBV24-1 and J usage is TRBJ2-1; D not certain. CDR1 is KGHDR and CDR2 is SFDVKD in the germline V gene. Trimming cost V 9 bases and J 0 bases, with 17 bases left between them. This CDR3 is built from 16 residues. The DNA of the CDR3 is TGTGCCACCGGCCACCCACATGGCCTCTCCTACAATGAGCAGTTCTTC. Protein: CATGHPHGLSYNEQFF.

About this clonotype itself: At one end, the junction sequence differs from germline, possibly due to a read error. DNA of the CDR3: TGTGTCAGCAGCTCGTTCCGGGACAGGACCTACGAGGAGTACTTC. Translated, it gives CVSSSFRDRTYEEYF. The V call is TRBV11-1, the J call TRBJ2-7, with 8 bases identical to TRBD1. CDR3 length: 15 amino acids. Germline lookup yields CDR1 SGHAT and CDR2 FQDESV (reference sequence).

This clonotype was found once. Likely a read error: the CDR3 ends without its conserved phenylalanine or tryptophan. The chain joins TRBV29-1 to TRBJ2-1, with D maybe TRBD1 (5 bases). CDR1 and CDR2 from the germline V gene are SQVTM and ANQGSEA. The CDR3 sequence is 13 residues long. Trimming stripped 8 bases from V and 9 bases from J, with 20 bases between. The CDR3 DNA is TGCAGCATAAAACGGCAGGGCATAATTGAGCAGTTCTTA. This gives the protein CSIKRQGIIEQFL.

J is TRBJ2-1 and V is TRBV6-1, with 7 bases matching TRBD2. V gave up 6 bases and J gave up 0 bases; unmatched junction bases: 11. Germline V CDR1 and CDR2: MNHNS, SASEGT. This CDR3 is 17 amino acids long. The CDR3 region is CASRELGLSSSYNEQFF. CDR3 bases: TGTGCCAGCAGAGAGCTGGGACTAAGTAGCTCCTACAATGAGCAGTTCTTC.

To note about this clonotype: A much larger clone differs by one base, so this may be a read error. V is TRBV13 and J is TRBJ1-2; D not resolved. In germline, CDR1 is PRHDT, CDR2 FYEKMQ (reference sequence). This CDR3 spans 13 amino acids. The DNA of the CDR3 is TGTACCAGCAGCCCAGGCCGGGGCTATGGCTACACCTTC. It codes for CTSSPGRGYGYTF. Together with reference TRBV13 and TRBJ1-2, the CDR3 gives the full variable domain: AAGVIQSPRHLIKEKRETATLKCYPIPRHDTVYWYQQGPGQDPQFLISFYEKMQSDKGSIPDRFSAQQFSDYHSELNMSSLELGDSALYFCTSSPGRGYGYTFGSGTRLTVV.